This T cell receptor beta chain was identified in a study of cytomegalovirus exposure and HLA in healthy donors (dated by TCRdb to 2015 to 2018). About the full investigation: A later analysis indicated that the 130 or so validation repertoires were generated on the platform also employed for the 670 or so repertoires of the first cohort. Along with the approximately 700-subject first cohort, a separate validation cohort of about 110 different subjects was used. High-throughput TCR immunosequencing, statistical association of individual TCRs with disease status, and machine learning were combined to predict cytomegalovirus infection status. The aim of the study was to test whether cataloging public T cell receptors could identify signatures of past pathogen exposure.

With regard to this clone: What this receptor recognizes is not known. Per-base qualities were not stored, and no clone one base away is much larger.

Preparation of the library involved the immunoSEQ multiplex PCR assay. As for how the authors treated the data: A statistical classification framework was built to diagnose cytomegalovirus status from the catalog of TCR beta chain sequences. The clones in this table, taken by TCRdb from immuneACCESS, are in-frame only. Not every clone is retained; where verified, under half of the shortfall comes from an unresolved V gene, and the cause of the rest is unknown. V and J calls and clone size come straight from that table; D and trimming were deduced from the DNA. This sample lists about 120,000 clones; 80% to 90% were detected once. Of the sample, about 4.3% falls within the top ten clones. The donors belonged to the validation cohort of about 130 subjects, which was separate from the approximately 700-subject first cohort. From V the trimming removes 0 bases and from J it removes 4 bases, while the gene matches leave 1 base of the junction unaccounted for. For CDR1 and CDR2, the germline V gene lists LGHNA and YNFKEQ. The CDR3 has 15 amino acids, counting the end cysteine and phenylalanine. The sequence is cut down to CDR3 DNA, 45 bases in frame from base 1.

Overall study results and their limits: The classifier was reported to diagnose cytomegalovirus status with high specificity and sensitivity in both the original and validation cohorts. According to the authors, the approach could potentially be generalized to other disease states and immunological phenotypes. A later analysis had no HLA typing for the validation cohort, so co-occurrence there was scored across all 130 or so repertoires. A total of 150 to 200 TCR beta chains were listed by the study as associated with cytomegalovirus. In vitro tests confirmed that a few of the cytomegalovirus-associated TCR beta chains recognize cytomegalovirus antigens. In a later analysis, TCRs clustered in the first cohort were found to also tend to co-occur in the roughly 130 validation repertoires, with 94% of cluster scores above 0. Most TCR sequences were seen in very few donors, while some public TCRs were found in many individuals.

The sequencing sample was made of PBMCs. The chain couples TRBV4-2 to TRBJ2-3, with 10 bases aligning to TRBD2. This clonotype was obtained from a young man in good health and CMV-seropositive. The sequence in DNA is TGTGCCAGCAGCCAAGAAGCGGGGGGGCCAGATACGCAGTATTTT. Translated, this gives CASSQEAGGPDTQYF.